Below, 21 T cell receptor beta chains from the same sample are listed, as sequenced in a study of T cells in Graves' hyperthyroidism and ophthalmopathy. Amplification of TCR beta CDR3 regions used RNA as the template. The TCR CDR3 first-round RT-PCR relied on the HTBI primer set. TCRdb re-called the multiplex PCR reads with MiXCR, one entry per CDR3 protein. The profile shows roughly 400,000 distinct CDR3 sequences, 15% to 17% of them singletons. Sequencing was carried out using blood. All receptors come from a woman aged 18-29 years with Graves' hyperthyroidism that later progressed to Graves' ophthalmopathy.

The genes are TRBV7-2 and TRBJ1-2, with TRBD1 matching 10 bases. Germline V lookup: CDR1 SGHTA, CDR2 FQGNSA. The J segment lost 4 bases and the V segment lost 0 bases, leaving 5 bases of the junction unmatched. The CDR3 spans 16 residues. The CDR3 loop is CASSLADRGLLYGYTF. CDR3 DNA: TGTGCCAGCAGCTTAGCCGACAGGGGGCTCCTCTATGGCTACACCTTC.

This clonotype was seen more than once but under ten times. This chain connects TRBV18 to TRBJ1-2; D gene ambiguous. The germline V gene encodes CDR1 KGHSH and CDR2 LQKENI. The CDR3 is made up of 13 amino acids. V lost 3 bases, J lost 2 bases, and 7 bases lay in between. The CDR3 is CASSPRVNYGYTF. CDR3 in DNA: TGTGCCAGCTCACCTCGGGTAAACTATGGCTACACCTTC.

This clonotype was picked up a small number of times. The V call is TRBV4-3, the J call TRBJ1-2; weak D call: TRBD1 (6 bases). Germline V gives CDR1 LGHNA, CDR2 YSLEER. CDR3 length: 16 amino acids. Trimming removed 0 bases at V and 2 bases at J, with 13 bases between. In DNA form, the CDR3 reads TGCGCCAGCAGCCAAGACGCAATAGGGGGAAACTATGGCTACACCTTC. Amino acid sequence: CASSQDAIGGNYGYTF.

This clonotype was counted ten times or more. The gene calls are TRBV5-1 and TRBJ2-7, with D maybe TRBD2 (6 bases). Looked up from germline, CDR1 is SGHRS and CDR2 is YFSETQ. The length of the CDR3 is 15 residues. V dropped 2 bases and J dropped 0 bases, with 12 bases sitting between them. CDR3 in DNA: TGCGCCAGCAGCTTCTCTCTAGCGAGCTCCTACGAGCAGTACTTC. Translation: CASSFSLASSYEQYF.

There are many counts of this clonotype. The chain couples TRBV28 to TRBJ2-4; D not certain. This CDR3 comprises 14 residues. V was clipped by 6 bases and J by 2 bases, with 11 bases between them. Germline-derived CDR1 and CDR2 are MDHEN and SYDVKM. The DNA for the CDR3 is TGTGCCAGCAGCAGCCCAAGTACCAAAAACATTCAGTACTTC. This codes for CASSSPSTKNIQYF. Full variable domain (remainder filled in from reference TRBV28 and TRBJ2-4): DVKVTQSSRYLVKRTGEKVFLECVQDMDHENMFWYRQDPGLGLRLIYFSYDVKMKEKGDIPEGYSVSREKKERFSLILESASTNQTSMYLCASSSPSTKNIQYFGAGTRLSVL.

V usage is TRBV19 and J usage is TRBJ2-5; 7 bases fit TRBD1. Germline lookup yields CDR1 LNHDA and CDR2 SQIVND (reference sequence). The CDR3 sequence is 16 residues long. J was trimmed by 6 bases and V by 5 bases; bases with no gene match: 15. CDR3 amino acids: CASSPPGAGGGQTQYF. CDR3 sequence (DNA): TGTGCCAGTAGTCCTCCTGGGGCAGGGGGTGGACAGACCCAGTACTTC.

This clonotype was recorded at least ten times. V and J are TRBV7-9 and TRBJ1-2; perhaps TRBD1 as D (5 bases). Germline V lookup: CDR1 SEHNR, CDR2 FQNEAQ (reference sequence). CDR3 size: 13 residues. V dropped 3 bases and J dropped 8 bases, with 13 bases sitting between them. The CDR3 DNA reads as TGTGCCAGCAGCTTTCGGGCAGGGCGCGGCTACACCTTC. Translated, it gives CASSFRAGRGYTF. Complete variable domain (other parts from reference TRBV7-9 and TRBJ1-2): DTGVSQNPRHKITKRGQNVTFRCDPISEHNRLYWYRQTLGQGPEFLTYFQNEAQLEKSRLLSDRFSAERPKGSFSTLEIQRTEQGDSAMYLCASSFRAGRGYTFGSGTRLTVV.

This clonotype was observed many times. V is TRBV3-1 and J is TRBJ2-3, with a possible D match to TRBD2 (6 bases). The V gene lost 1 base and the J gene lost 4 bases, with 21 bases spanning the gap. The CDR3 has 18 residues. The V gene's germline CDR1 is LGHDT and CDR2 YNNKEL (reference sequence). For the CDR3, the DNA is TGTGCCAGCAGCCAAGGGGGAGGTCTACTCCATGGGTCAGATACGCAGTATTTT. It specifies CASSQGGGLLHGSDTQYF.

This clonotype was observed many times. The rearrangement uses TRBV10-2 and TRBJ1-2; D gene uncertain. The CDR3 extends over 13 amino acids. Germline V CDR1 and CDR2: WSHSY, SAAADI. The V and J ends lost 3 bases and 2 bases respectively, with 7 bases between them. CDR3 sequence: CASSDRQNYGYTF. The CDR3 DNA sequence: TGCGCCAGCAGTGACCGGCAGAACTATGGCTACACCTTC.

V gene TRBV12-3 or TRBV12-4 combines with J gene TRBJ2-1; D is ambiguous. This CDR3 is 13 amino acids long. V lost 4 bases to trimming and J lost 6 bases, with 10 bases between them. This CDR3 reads CASSSLIPNEQFF. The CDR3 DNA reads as TGTGCCAGCAGTTCCCTAATTCCCAATGAGCAGTTCTTC.

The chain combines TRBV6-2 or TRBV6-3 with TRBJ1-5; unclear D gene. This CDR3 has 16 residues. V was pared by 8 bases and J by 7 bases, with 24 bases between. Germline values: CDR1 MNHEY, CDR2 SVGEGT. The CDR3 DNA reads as TGTGCCAGCCTCTCCGGCGGGGTTCTCGATAGGCAGCCCCAGCATTTT. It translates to CASLSGGVLDRQPQHF.

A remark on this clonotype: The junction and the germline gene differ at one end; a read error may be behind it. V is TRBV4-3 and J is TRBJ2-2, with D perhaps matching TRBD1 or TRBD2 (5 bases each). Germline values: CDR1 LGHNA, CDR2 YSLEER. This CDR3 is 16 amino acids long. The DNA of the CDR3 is TGCGCCAGCAGCCAAGGGCACAGGACGAACACCGGGAAGCTGTTTTTT. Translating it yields CASSQGHRTNTGKLFF.

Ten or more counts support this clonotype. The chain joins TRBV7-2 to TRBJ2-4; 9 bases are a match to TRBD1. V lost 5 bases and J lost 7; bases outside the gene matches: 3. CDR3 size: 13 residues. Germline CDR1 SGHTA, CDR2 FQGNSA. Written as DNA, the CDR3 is TGTGCCAGCAGCAGGGACAGGGTGAACATTCAGTACTTC. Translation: CASSRDRVNIQYF.

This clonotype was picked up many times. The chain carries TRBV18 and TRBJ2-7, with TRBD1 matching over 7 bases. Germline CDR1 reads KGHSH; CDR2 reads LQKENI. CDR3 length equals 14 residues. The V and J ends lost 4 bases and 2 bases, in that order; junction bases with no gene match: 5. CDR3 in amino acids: CASSLGTVPYEQYF. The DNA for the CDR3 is TGTGCCAGCTCACTTGGGACAGTTCCCTACGAGCAGTACTTC.

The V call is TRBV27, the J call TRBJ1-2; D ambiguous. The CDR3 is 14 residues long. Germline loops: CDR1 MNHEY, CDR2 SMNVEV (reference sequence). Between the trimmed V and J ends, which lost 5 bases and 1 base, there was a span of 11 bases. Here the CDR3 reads CASSQEGLNYGYTF. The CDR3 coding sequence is TGTGCCAGCAGTCAGGAGGGTCTTAACTATGGCTACACCTTC.

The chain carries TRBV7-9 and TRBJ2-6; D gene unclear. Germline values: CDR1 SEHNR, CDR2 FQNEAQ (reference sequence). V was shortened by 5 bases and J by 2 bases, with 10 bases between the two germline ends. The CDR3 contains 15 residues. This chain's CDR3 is CASSVPRTGANVLTF. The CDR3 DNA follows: TGTGCCAGCAGCGTACCGAGGACTGGGGCCAACGTCCTGACTTTC.

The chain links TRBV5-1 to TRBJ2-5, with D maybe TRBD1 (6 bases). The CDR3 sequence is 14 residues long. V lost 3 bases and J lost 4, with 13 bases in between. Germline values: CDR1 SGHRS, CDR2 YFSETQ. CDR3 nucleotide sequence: TGCGCCAGCAGCTCAAGGTACAGGGTAGAGACCCAGTACTTC. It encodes CASSSRYRVETQYF.

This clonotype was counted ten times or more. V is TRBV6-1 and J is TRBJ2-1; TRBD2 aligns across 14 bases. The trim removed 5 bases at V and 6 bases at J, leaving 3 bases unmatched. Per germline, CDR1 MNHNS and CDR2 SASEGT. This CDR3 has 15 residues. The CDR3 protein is CASSTGLAGANEQFF. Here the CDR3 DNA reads TGTGCCAGCAGTACGGGACTAGCGGGAGCCAATGAGCAGTTCTTC.

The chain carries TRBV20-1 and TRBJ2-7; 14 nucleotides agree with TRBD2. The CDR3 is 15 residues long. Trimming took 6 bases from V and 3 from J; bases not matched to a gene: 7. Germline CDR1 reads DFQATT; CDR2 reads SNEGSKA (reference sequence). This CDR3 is CSAESGTSGSYEQYF. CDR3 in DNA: TGCAGTGCGGAATCTGGGACTAGCGGGAGCTACGAGCAGTACTTC.

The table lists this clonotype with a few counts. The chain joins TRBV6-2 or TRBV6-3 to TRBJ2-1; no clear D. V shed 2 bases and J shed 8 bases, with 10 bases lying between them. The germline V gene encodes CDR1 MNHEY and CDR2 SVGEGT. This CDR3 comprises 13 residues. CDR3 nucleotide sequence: TGTGCCAGCAGTTACAACCGGATGGATGAGCAGTTCTTC. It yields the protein CASSYNRMDEQFF.

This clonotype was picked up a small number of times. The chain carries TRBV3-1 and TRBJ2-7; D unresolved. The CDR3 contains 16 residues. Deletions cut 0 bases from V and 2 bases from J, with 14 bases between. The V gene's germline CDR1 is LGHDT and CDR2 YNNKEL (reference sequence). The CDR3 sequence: CASSQEMGRRAYEQYF. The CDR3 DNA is TGTGCCAGCAGCCAAGAAATGGGCAGACGAGCCTACGAGCAGTACTTC.